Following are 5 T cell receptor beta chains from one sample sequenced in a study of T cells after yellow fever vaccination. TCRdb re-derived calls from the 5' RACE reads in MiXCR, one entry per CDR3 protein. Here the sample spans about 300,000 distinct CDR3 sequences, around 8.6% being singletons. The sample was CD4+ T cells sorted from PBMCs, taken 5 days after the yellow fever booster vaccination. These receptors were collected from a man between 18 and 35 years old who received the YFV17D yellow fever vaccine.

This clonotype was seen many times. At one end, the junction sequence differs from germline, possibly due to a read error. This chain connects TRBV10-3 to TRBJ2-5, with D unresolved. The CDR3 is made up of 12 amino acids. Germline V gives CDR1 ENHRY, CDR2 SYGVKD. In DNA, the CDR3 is TGTGCCATCGGGGAACAGCAAGAGGCCCAGTACTTC. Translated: CAIGEQQEAQYF.

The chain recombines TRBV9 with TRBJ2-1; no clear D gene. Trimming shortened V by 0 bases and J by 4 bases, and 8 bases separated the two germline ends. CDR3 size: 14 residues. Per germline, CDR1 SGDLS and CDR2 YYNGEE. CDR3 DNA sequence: TGTGCCAGCAGCGTAGAGGCTAGATACAATGAGCAGTTCTTC. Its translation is CASSVEARYNEQFF.

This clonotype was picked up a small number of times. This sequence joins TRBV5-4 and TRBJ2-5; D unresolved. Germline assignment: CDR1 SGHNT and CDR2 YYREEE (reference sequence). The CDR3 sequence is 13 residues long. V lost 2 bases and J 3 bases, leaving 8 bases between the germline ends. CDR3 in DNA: TGTGCCAGCAGCTTCCTGACCAAAGAGACCCAGTACTTC. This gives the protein CASSFLTKETQYF.

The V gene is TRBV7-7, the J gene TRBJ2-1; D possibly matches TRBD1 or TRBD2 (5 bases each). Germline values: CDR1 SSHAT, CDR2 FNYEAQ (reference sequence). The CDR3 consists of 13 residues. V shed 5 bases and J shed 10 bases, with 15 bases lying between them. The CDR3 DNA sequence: TGTGCCAGCAGCCGGGACCTCTACGGGGAGCAGTTCTTC. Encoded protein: CASSRDLYGEQFF.

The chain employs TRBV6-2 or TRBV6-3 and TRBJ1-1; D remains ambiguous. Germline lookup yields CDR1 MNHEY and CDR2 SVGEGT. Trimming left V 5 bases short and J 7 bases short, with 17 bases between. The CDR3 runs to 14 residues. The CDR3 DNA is TGTGCCAGCAGTATCCCAAGACCTATGGGTGAAGCTTTCTTT. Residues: CASSIPRPMGEAFF.